The 4 T cell receptor beta chains reported below all come from one sample, sequenced in a study of T cells in localized non-small cell lung cancer. Repertoires were generated with immunoSEQ multiplex PCR, while TCRdb's copy carries only in-frame clones and drops some. Of around 26,000 clones listed, 90% are singletons. This sample comprised peripheral blood, obtained before any cancer treatment. These receptor sequences come from a woman aged 40-70 years with stage I lung adenocarcinoma.

This chain links TRBV4-1 with TRBJ2-7; perhaps D is TRBD1 or TRBD2 (6 bases each). Trimming removed 6 bases from V and 0 bases from J, with 15 bases in between. This CDR3 has 15 amino acids. The germline CDR1 and CDR2 sequences are MGHRA and YSYEKL. The CDR3 is CASSPRGVSSYEQYF. The DNA for the CDR3 is TGCGCCAGCAGTCCGAGGGGGGTAAGCTCCTACGAGCAGTACTTC.

The rearrangement joins TRBV6-5 to TRBJ2-5; 7 positions agree with TRBD1. Germline V gene data show CDR1 as MNHEY and CDR2 as SVGAGI. The CDR3 has 16 residues. Trimming removed 4 bases from V and 5 bases from J; junction bases left unmatched: 13. The CDR3 DNA reads as TGTGCCAGCAGTTCCCCCGGCAACAGGGGATATGAGACCCAGTACTTC. Its translation: CASSSPGNRGYETQYF.

The CDR3 is CAWMGGLYGYTF. As DNA, the CDR3 is TGTGCCTGGATGGGAGGACTCTATGGCTACACCTTC. The gene calls are TRBV30 and TRBJ1-2; D unresolved. Germline loops: CDR1 GTSNPN, CDR2 SVGIG (reference sequence). The CDR3 covers 12 residues. Trimming shortened V by 4 bases and J by 4 bases, and 10 bases separated the two germline ends.

The chain carries TRBV27 and TRBJ2-7, with D possibly TRBD1 on 6 matching bases. The CDR3 is 13 amino acids. CDR1 is MNHEY and CDR2 is SMNVEV in the germline V gene (reference sequence). V was clipped by 3 bases and J by 5 bases, with 11 bases between them. The CDR3 DNA reads TGTGCCAGCAGTTTTGACAGGAGCGACGAGCAGTACTTC. The encoded protein is CASSFDRSDEQYF.